This section outlines one T cell receptor (beta chain) sequence together with its context. Its antigen remains unidentified. These data originate in a study of blood T cells in healthy people across ages. Germline loops: CDR1 SGHRS, CDR2 YFSETQ. The ends lost 4 bases at V and 5 bases at J; junction bases unmatched: 8. The CDR3 has 15 residues. A J-beta primer mix and a sample-barcoded 5' primer were used in a second PCR of about 7 to 12 cycles. TCRdb itself ran the 5' RACE reads through MiXCR, one entry per CDR3 protein. The repertoire holds fewer than 900,000 distinct CDR3 sequences, with more than 40% as singletons. Study-level points and caveats: Aged donors had fewer naive CD4+ cells and lower diversity than long-lived donors.

The chain combines TRBV5-1 with TRBJ2-1; TRBD2 matches 8 bases. The clonotype originates from a woman aged 60-75 years in good health. Specimen: blood. The CDR3 loop reads CASSLDPGLDNEQFF. Written as DNA, the CDR3 is TGCGCCAGCAGCCTCGATCCGGGACTAGACAATGAGCAGTTCTTC. Full variable domain (missing parts from reference TRBV5-1 and TRBJ2-1): KAGVTQTPRYLIKTRGQQVTLSCSPISGHRSVSWYQQTPGQGLQFLFEYFSETQRNKGNFPGRFSGRQFSNSRSEMNVSTLELGDSALYLCASSLDPGLDNEQFFGPGTRLTVL.